A selection of T cell receptor beta chains follows, all from one sample in a study of shared clonotypes between healthy human individuals. TCRdb keeps only in-frame clones here, not all; method: immunoSEQ multiplex PCR. Of approximately 1.9 million clones detected, 85% to 95% appear once; the ten largest clones hold 1.5% to 2%. The sample taken for sequencing was naive CD8+ T cells from PBMCs. Receptor source: a man aged 18 to 29 in good health. Some clones in this sample may be carry-over from other donors' samples. Both conserved end residues are part of each CDR3. The order of the fields is clone size, V gene, CDR3 length, J gene, D gene, CDR3 DNA, CDR3 protein. A D gene is named only where the DNA matches it firmly. Size is stated for part of the rows, as once, few or many counts, or as a class when the clone is expanded.

>NA|TRBV7-8|17|TRBJ2-3|NA
TGTGCCAGCAGCTTAACGTATGGTCGGGAAGACACAGATACGCAGTATTTT
CASSLTYGREDTDTQYF
>NA|TRBV5-1|17|TRBJ2-1|TRBD2
TGCGCCAGCAGCATATACGGACTAGCGGGAGGTAGCGATGAGCAGTTCTTC
CASSIYGLAGGSDEQFF
>NA|TRBV7-9|15|TRBJ2-7|NA
TGTGCCAGCAGCCTCAGCCTGGGGAGCTACTACGAGCAGTACTTC
CASSLSLGSYYEQYF
>few|TRBV4-2|15|TRBJ1-5|TRBD1
TGTGCCAGCAGCCAAGGGACAGGGCCTAATCAGCCCCAGCATTTT
CASSQGTGPNQPQHF
>NA|TRBV27|13|TRBJ2-3|NA
TGTGCCAGCAGTTTATCGAGGGCGGGTACGCAGTATTTT
CASSLSRAGTQYF
>NA|TRBV10-3|17|TRBJ2-7|TRBD2
TGTGCCATCAGTCAATTTAGCGGGGCGGACGGGGGCTACGAGCAGTACTTC
CAISQFSGADGGYEQYF
>NA|TRBV27|14|TRBJ2-7|TRBD2
TGTGCCAGCAGTTTGGCGGGAGGTTTCTACGAGCAGTACTTC
CASSLAGGFYEQYF
>NA|TRBV30|14|TRBJ2-7|TRBD1
TGTGCCTGGAGTGTAGGGACAGCTTCCTACGAGCAGTACTTC
CAWSVGTASYEQYF
>NA|TRBV27|17|TRBJ2-4|TRBD1
TGTGCCAGCAGTTCCCTCCCGGGACAGGGTGCCAAAAACATTCAGTACTTC
CASSSLPGQGAKNIQYF
>once|TRBV4-1|17|TRBJ2-5|TRBD1
TGCGCCAGCAGCCAGCCCTGGGACAGGGGGCTTATGGAGACCCAGTACTTC
CASSQPWDRGLMETQYF
>NA|TRBV7-9|13|TRBJ2-3|NA
TGTGCCAGCGCTAAAGAACGCACAGATACGCAGTATTTT
CASAKERTDTQYF
>NA|TRBV13|15|TRBJ2-3|TRBD2
TGTGCCAGCAGCTCGAGCGGGAACCTCACAGATACGCAGTATTTT
CASSSSGNLTDTQYF
>NA|TRBV5-1|15|TRBJ2-7|TRBD2
TGCGCCAGCAGCCCAGGGCTAGCGGGATCCTACGAGCAGTACTTC
CASSPGLAGSYEQYF
>NA|TRBV4-1|15|TRBJ2-2|TRBD2
TGCGCCAGCAGCCTGACCGGGACTATCACCGGGGAGCTGTTTTTT
CASSLTGTITGELFF
>NA|TRBV5-1|15|TRBJ2-1|NA
TGCGCCAGCAGCGTCCCGGGCCAGGACCACAATGAGCAGTTCTTC
CASSVPGQDHNEQFF
>NA|TRBV6-5|14|TRBJ1-1|TRBD1
TGTGCCAGCAGTGAGCGGGGAGGGGGCAGCCAGGCTTTCTTT
CASSERGGGSQAFF
>NA|TRBV10-2|16|TRBJ2-5|TRBD2
TGCGCCAGCAGTGACCCCCCGAATGATCCTAGCGGGGGGCAACACTTC
CASSDPPNDPSGGQHF
>NA|TRBV27|13|TRBJ1-1|NA
TGTGCCAGCAGTTACAATCCAGGCTTGGGAGCTTTCTTT
CASSYNPGLGAFF
>once|TRBV6-1|15|TRBJ1-2|TRBD1
TGTGCCAGCAGTGAAATTAGGGGGCCCGGCTATGGCTACACCTTC
CASSEIRGPGYGYTF
>NA|TRBV10-3|14|TRBJ1-4|NA
TGTGCCATCAGTGAACCTGGGACTAATGAAAAACTGTTTTTT
CAISEPGTNEKLFF
>NA|TRBV27|14|TRBJ1-2|NA
TGTGCCAGCAGTTTCGGGCAGGGGAACTATGGCTACACCTTC
CASSFGQGNYGYTF
>NA|TRBV29-1|12|TRBJ2-7|NA
TGCAGCGTTCGACTACCACTAGTCGAGCAGTACTTC
CSVRLPLVEQYF
>NA|TRBV19|14|TRBJ1-5|NA
TGTGCCAGTAGTATAGTTGGGGGCGGTCAGCCCCAGCATTTT
CASSIVGGGQPQHF
>NA|TRBV7-9|16|TRBJ2-7|NA
TGTGCCAGCAGCTTCGGGTCCCTAGTCAGGGGCTACGAGCAGTACTTC
CASSFGSLVRGYEQYF
>NA|TRBV11-2|17|TRBJ2-3|TRBD2
TGTGCCAGCAGCCCTAGTCGAGTAGGGAGGGCTAAAGATACGCAGTATTTT
CASSPSRVGRAKDTQYF
>NA|TRBV29-1|14|TRBJ2-7|NA
TGCAGCGTGGAGACGCCGACCACCCCCTACGAGCAGTACTTC
CSVETPTTPYEQYF
>NA|TRBV12-5|16|TRBJ2-1|NA
TGTGCTAGTGGTTTGGAAGTCGGTTCCCCCTACAATGAGCAGTTCTTC
CASGLEVGSPYNEQFF
>NA|TRBV27|15|TRBJ2-7|NA
TGTGCCAGCAGTTTCCGGGACCCCCGTACCTACGAGCAGTACTTC
CASSFRDPRTYEQYF
>NA|TRBV27|15|TRBJ2-1|TRBD2
TGTGCCAGCAGTCCGCTAGCGGGAACTGGCAATGAGCAGTTCTTC
CASSPLAGTGNEQFF
>once|TRBV19|14|TRBJ1-2|TRBD1
TGTGCCAGTAGTTTGGGACAGGGCGGCGAAGGCTACACCTTC
CASSLGQGGEGYTF
>NA|TRBV6-1|14|TRBJ2-5|NA
TGTGCCAGCAGTGAAGCCGCCTTTGGTGAGACCCAGTACTTC
CASSEAAFGETQYF
>NA|TRBV19|15|TRBJ2-2|NA
TGTGCCAGCGAACCGGGACTCAAGAACACCGGGGAGCTGTTTTTT
CASEPGLKNTGELFF
>NA|TRBV4-2|16|TRBJ2-4|NA
TGTGCCAGCAGCCAAGATAGGGAGGGGGCAAGAAACATTCAGTACTTC
CASSQDREGARNIQYF
>few|TRBV27|15|TRBJ1-5|TRBD1
TGTGCCAGCAGGGAGAGGACAGGGGAGTTTCAGCCCCAGCATTTT
CASRERTGEFQPQHF
>NA|TRBV7-9|13|TRBJ1-4|NA
TGTGCCAGCAGCCCGGGGGGAAATGAAAAACTGTTTTTT
CASSPGGNEKLFF
>once|TRBV28|17|TRBJ1-3|NA
TGTGCCAGCAGTTTATGGACCGGGGGAACCGGTGGAAACACCATATATTTT
CASSLWTGGTGGNTIYF
>once|TRBV7-6|15|TRBJ2-7|NA
TGTGCCAGCAGCTCGACGACATATAGCTCCTACGAGCAGTACTTC
CASSSTTYSSYEQYF
>NA|TRBV7-9|17|TRBJ2-3|NA
TGTGCCAGCACTCCCAAAGGGGGAAGTGTTCAGGGAGATACGCAGTATTTT
CASTPKGGSVQGDTQYF
>NA|TRBV9|15|TRBJ2-3|NA
TGTGCCAGCAGCCCACGTCCGCAGCCCACAGATACGCAGTATTTT
CASSPRPQPTDTQYF
>NA|TRBV12-5|18|TRBJ2-3|TRBD2
TGTGCTAGTGGCCCGGGACTAGCGGGAGGGGATAACACAGATACGCAGTATTTT
CASGPGLAGGDNTDTQYF
>NA|TRBV25-1|14|TRBJ1-1|NA
TGTGCCAGCAGTGAACAGGGGTCGAACACTGAAGCTTTCTTT
CASSEQGSNTEAFF
>once|TRBV15|14|TRBJ2-5|NA
TGTGCCACCAGCAGAGATCGGGACGGGCAAAGTCAGCACTTC
CATSRDRDGQSQHF
>NA|TRBV5-1|15|TRBJ2-1|TRBD1
TGCGCCAGCAGCGCCCGGGACAGAGCTTACAATGAGCAGTTCTTC
CASSARDRAYNEQFF
>NA|TRBV13|15|TRBJ2-7|NA
TGTGCCAGCAGCTTAGTAGTTCAGGGGAGCTACGAGCAGTACTTC
CASSLVVQGSYEQYF
>NA|TRBV30|15|TRBJ2-2|NA
TGTGCCTGGAGTGTAAACCTACCCGGGGACGGGGAGCTGTTTTTT
CAWSVNLPGDGELFF
>NA|TRBV27|16|TRBJ2-7|TRBD1
TGTGCCAGCAGTTTATCTGCACAGGGGGCGTTCTACGAGCAGTACTTC
CASSLSAQGAFYEQYF